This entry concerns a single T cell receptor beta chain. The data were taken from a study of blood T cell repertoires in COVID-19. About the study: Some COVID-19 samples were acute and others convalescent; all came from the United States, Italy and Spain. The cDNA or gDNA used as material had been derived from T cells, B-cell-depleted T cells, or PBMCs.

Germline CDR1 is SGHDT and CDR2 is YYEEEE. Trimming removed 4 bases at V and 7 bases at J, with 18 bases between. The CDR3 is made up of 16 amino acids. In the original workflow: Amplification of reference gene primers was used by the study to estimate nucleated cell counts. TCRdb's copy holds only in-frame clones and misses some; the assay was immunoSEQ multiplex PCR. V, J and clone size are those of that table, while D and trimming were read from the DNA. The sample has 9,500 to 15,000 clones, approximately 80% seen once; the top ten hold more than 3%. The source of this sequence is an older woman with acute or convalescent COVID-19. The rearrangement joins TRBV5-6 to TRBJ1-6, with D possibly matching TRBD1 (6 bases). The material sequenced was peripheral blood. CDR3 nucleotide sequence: TGTGCCAGCAGCCAACTTCTCAGGGGCTGGAATTCACCCCTCCACTTT. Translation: CASSQLLRGWNSPLHF.